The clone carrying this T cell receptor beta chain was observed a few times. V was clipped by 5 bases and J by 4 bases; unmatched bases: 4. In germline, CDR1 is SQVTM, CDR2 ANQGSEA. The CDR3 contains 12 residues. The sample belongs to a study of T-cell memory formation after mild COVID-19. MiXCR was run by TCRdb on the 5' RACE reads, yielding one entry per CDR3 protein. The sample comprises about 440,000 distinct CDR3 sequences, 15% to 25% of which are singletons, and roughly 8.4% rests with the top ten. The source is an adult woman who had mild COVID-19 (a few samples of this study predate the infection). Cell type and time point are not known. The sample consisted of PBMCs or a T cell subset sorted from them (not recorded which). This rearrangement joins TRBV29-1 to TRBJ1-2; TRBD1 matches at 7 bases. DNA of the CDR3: TGCAGCGTTCGGACAGGAAGCTATGGCTACACCTTC. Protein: CSVRTGSYGYTF.